This T cell receptor beta chain was retrieved from a study of Ad26.COV2.S vaccination and SARS-CoV-2 variants. About the study: The authors gave Ad26.COV2.S intramuscularly, either once or twice 56 days apart.

Treatment reported: around 19 received Ad26.COV2.S at low or high dose, single or two shots; several received placebo; per-sample allocation not given. Sample collection was performed on day 63 after the first vaccine or placebo injection. Wuhan-strain spike was delivered by a replication-incompetent Ad26 vector. Data came from immunoSEQ multiplex PCR; TCRdb stores just in-frame clones and leaves some out. The sample has roughly 400,000 clones; around 92% are singletons. Deletions cut 3 bases from V and 4 bases from J, with 12 bases between. This CDR3 spans 15 amino acids. CDR1 and CDR2 (germline): LNHDA, SQIVND (reference sequence).

Sequencing was performed on peripheral blood, taken in a trial of Ad26.COV2.S vaccine versus placebo. The sequence derives from a person aged 18-60 years who received the Ad26.COV2.S COVID-19 vaccine or a placebo. J is TRBJ2-2 and V is TRBV19; D unclear. CDR3 DNA sequence: TGTGCCAGTAGTATTCAGGCCGCAACCACCGGGGAGCTGTTTTTT. Its translation is CASSIQAATTGELFF.